A selection of T cell receptor beta chains follows, all from one sample in a study of cytomegalovirus exposure and HLA in healthy donors. This table comes from immunoSEQ multiplex PCR, and its TCRdb copy is limited to in-frame clones, with some not included. The sample has roughly 77,000 clones; the top ten hold about 4.6%. The sequenced sample consisted of PBMCs. The source of these receptors is a man aged 25-45 years in good health and CMV-seronegative. The CDR3 runs from the conserved cysteine through the conserved F or W. A D gene is named only where the DNA matches it firmly.

TRBV9	TRBJ1-2	.	TGTGCCAGCAGCGTAGGAGGAGGGATGGGCTACACCTTC	CASSVGGGMGYTF
TRBV9	TRBJ1-1	TRBD1	TGTGCCAGCAGCGTAGTGCAGGGGGCGAGGGCTGAAGCTTTCTTT	CASSVVQGARAEAFF
TRBV9	TRBJ2-2	TRBD2	TGTGCCAGCAGCGTAGAGGCGGGGGTCGACACCGGGGAGCTGTTTTTT	CASSVEAGVDTGELFF
TRBV4-2	TRBJ1-1	.	TGTGCCAGCAGCCAAGAGTGGAGGGTTGAAGCTTTCTTT	CASSQEWRVEAFF
TRBV9	TRBJ2-3	TRBD1	TGTGCCAGCAGCCGGGACAGGCTGATCACAGATACGCAGTATTTT	CASSRDRLITDTQYF
TRBV25-1	TRBJ1-2	.	TGTGCCAGCAGTGGGCAGGGCGACTATGGCTACACCTTC	CASSGQGDYGYTF
TRBV12-5	TRBJ2-7	TRBD1	TGTGCTAGTCCGAATAACTCGGGACAGGCGAACTACGAGCAGTACTTC	CASPNNSGQANYEQYF
TRBV5-1	TRBJ2-3	TRBD2	TGCGCCAGCAGCTTGGGACTAGCGGAGACCACAGATACGCAGTATTTT	CASSLGLAETTDTQYF
TRBV4-2	TRBJ1-3	TRBD1	TGTGCCAGCAGCGCAGGACAGGGGAGAAACACCATATATTTT	CASSAGQGRNTIYF
TRBV5-6	TRBJ1-1	TRBD1	TGTGCCAGCAGCGCACAGGGGCTAGGCACTGAAGCTTTCTTT	CASSAQGLGTEAFF
TRBV19	TRBJ1-5	TRBD1	TGTGCCAGTAGCCCGGACAGGAGGAGCAATCAGCCCCAGCATTTT	CASSPDRRSNQPQHF
TRBV5-1	TRBJ1-2	.	TGCGCCAGCAGCTTGGAGAGGGTACGTGGCTACACCTTC	CASSLERVRGYTF
TRBV5-6	TRBJ1-2	TRBD1	TGTGCCAGCAGCTTGGCCGGACAGGCCTATGGCTACACCTTC	CASSLAGQAYGYTF
TRBV7-9	TRBJ2-3	TRBD2	TGTGCCAGCAGCCCGCAAGGTGCGGGGGACACAGATACGCAGTATTTT	CASSPQGAGDTDTQYF
TRBV2	TRBJ2-1	.	TGTGCCAGCACTCGTATCGAGACTAATGAGCAGTTCTTC	CASTRIETNEQFF
TRBV5-3	TRBJ1-2	.	TGTGCCAGAAGCTCTCGAGACAGGCGAGGGTATGGCTACACCTTC	CARSSRDRRGYGYTF
TRBV19	TRBJ1-3	.	TGTGCCAGTAGTATTGGGAGACCTGGAAACACCATATATTTT	CASSIGRPGNTIYF
TRBV5-4	TRBJ1-1	TRBD1	TGTGCCAGCAGCATGGGACAGGGGGCGCGGAGCACTGAAGCTTTCTTT	CASSMGQGARSTEAFF
TRBV6-4	TRBJ2-3	.	TGTGCCAGCAGTGACTCTGCCTTCGGGGGGCCGGATACGCAGTATTTT	CASSDSAFGGPDTQYF
TRBV4-2	TRBJ1-1	.	TGTGCCAGCAGCCAAGATAGTGTCAGGGGTAACACTGAAGCTTTCTTT	CASSQDSVRGNTEAFF
TRBV11-1	TRBJ2-3	TRBD2	TGTGCCAGCAGCCGAAGCGGGAGGGCCTTAGATACGCAGTATTTT	CASSRSGRALDTQYF
TRBV18	TRBJ2-3	TRBD1	TGTGCCAGCTCACCTAGGACAGGTCCCACAGATACGCAGTATTTT	CASSPRTGPTDTQYF
TRBV5-8	TRBJ1-5	TRBD1	TGTGCCAGCAGCCTCACAGGGGGGAGAAATCAGCCCCAGCATTTT	CASSLTGGRNQPQHF
TRBV6-1	TRBJ1-4	.	TGTGCCAGCAGTGAAGCAGGGGTCCAGGGAGGCGGACTGTTTTTT	CASSEAGVQGGGLFF
TRBV12-5	TRBJ2-7	TRBD2	TGTGCTAGTGGTCTCGGGACTAGCGGGAGCCGCTCCTACGAGCAGTACTTC	CASGLGTSGSRSYEQYF
TRBV4-3	TRBJ2-4	TRBD2	TGCGCCAGCAGCCAAGGTCCTAGCGGGAGATGGAACATTCAGTACTTC	CASSQGPSGRWNIQYF
TRBV11-2	TRBJ2-1	.	TGTGCCAGCAGCCTCCTCTACCCCTTCTCCTACAATGAGCAGTTCTTC	CASSLLYPFSYNEQFF